The 8 T cell receptor beta chains in this list originate from one sample, sequenced in a study of regulatory T cells in long-lasting Graves disease. Time point reported: persistent/refractory GD, antithyroid drugs over 5 years with positive TRAb. Researchers made the TCR library from RNA that was extracted from PBMCs. To make TCR beta libraries, researchers used iRepertoire HTBI primers and Arm-PCR of CDR3 regions. In TCRdb, the multiplex PCR reads were re-called with MiXCR into one record per CDR3 protein. In the table there are 650,000 to 850,000 distinct CDR3 sequences, around 30% of which are singletons. The specimen comprised peripheral blood mononuclear cells (PBMCs), sampled when the disease was refractory, from a patient treated with antithyroid drugs. The receptors derive from a female donor with Graves disease.

The chain recombines TRBV5-1 with TRBJ1-4; the match to TRBD1 covers 9 bases. The CDR3 extends over 16 amino acids. CDR1 SGHRS and CDR2 YFSETQ come from the germline V gene. V lost 0 bases to trimming and J lost 7 bases; unmatched junction nucleotides: 7. The DNA for the CDR3 is TGCGCCAGCAGCTTGGACAGGGGGCATGGTAGTGAAAAACTGTTTTTT. Residues: CASSLDRGHGSEKLFF.

This clonotype was counted a few times. The rearrangement links TRBV5-1 to TRBJ1-1; no firm D call. Germline values: CDR1 SGHRS, CDR2 YFSETQ. Trimming took 2 bases from V and 1 from J, leaving 12 bases between them. The CDR3 totals 15 residues. The CDR3 spells CASSLTKGGNTEAFF. As DNA, the CDR3 is TGCGCCAGCAGCTTAACGAAGGGCGGGAACACTGAAGCTTTCTTT.

This clonotype was counted ten times or more. The chain couples TRBV11-2 to TRBJ1-1; possibly TRBD1 for D (5 bases). Germline V CDR1 and CDR2: SGHAT, FQNNGV. Trimming shortened V by 0 bases and J by 9 bases, and 11 bases separated the two germline ends. The CDR3 is 13 amino acids. DNA for the CDR3: TGTGCCAGCAGCTTAGATCGTACAGGCAAAGCTTTCTTT. Translated, it gives CASSLDRTGKAFF.

The J gene is TRBJ2-4, the V gene TRBV9, with 8 bases that match TRBD1. J lost 5 bases, V lost 0 bases, and 1 base had no gene match. This CDR3 is 14 amino acids long. In germline, CDR1 is SGDLS, CDR2 YYNGEE. DNA for the CDR3: TGTGCCAGCAGCGTAGACAGGGGGGAAAACATTCAGTACTTC. Translation: CASSVDRGENIQYF. Together with reference TRBV9 and TRBJ2-4, the CDR3 gives the full variable domain: DSGVTQTPKHLITATGQRVTLRCSPRSGDLSVYWYQQSLDQGLQFLIQYYNGEERAKGNILERFSAQQFPDLHSELNLSSLELGDSALYFCASSVDRGENIQYFGAGTRLSVL.

The chain joins TRBV12-3 or TRBV12-4 to TRBJ1-1; D uncertain. The CDR3 is made up of 13 amino acids. Deletions cut 0 bases from V and 7 bases from J, with 9 bases between. CDR3: CASSLAPRGEAFF. CDR3 DNA: TGTGCCAGCAGTTTAGCGCCCCGGGGTGAAGCTTTCTTT.

This clonotype was observed a few times. The chain is built from TRBV20-1 and TRBJ1-4; D possibly corresponds to TRBD1 (5 bases). The CDR3 spans 14 residues. V gave up 4 bases and J gave up 1 base, with 10 bases separating them. CDR1 and CDR2 (germline): DFQATT, SNEGSKA (reference sequence). This chain's CDR3 is CSATGMGTNEKLFF. CDR3 DNA sequence: TGCAGTGCTACAGGGATGGGAACTAATGAAAAACTGTTTTTT.

This clonotype has only a few counts. This rearrangement joins TRBV5-1 to TRBJ1-5; D might be TRBD1 (5 bases). The CDR3 runs to 13 residues. Trimming removed 1 base from V and 7 bases from J, with 9 bases in between. Germline CDR1 and CDR2: SGHRS and YFSETQ. CDR3 amino acids: CASSLRQGQPQHF. CDR3 in DNA: TGCGCCAGCAGCTTGCGGCAGGGCCAGCCCCAGCATTTT.

This clonotype was found many times. The V gene is TRBV6-9, the J gene TRBJ2-7, with 8 bases identical to TRBD2. Germline V CDR1 and CDR2: MNHGY, SVAAGI. V lost 4 bases to trimming and J lost 6 bases; unmatched junction nucleotides: 8. There are 14 residues in the CDR3. The CDR3: CASSSEAGGSEQYF. In nucleotides, the CDR3 is TGTGCCAGCAGTTCAGAGGCGGGGGGCAGCGAGCAGTACTTC.